The 14 T cell receptor beta chains in this list originate from one sample, sequenced in a study of blood T cell repertoires in COVID-19. Sequencing used immunoSEQ multiplex PCR; TCRdb keeps in-frame clones, though not all of them. This sample has around 110,000 clones; roughly 83% occur once, and the top ten carry around 2%. Sequences were obtained from peripheral blood. All receptors derive from a man aged 30-40 years with acute or convalescent COVID-19.

The genes are TRBV18 and TRBJ1-1; maybe TRBD1 (5 bases). The CDR3 consists of 14 residues. V lost 3 bases to trimming and J lost 1 base, with 9 bases between them. Germline CDR1 is KGHSH and CDR2 is LQKENI. The CDR3 loop is CASSPLQGNTEAFF. The CDR3 DNA follows: TGTGCCAGCTCACCTTTGCAGGGGAACACTGAAGCTTTCTTT.

This clone was observed a handful of times. The chain couples TRBV27 to TRBJ1-1; 7 bases are shared with TRBD1. The CDR3 covers 13 residues. Germline V gene lookup returns CDR1 MNHEY and CDR2 SMNVEV (reference sequence). V shed 6 bases, J shed 5 bases, and the junction held 6 bases outside the gene matches. The CDR3 nucleotides read TGTGCCAGCAGGAGACAGGGATCAACTGAAGCTTTCTTT. It yields the protein CASRRQGSTEAFF.

This clone has only a few counts. The V call is TRBV25-1, the J call TRBJ2-5, with TRBD2 matching 10 bases. The CDR3 consists of 16 residues. Trimming took 2 bases from V and 4 from J; bases not matched to a gene: 7. Germline CDR1 is MGHDK and CDR2 is SYGVNS. CDR3 DNA sequence: TGTGCCAGCAGTGAAGCAGGACTAGCGGCCTTAGAGACCCAGTACTTC. Encoded protein: CASSEAGLAALETQYF.

This clone has at least ten counts. This chain links TRBV28 with TRBJ2-3; 12 bases line up with TRBD2. This CDR3 has 16 amino acids. The junction had 6 bases not matched to a gene; V was cut back by 5 bases and J by 3 bases. Germline assignment: CDR1 MDHEN and CDR2 SYDVKM. CDR3 in amino acids: CASSPLLAGGTDTQYF. The DNA for the CDR3 is TGTGCCAGCAGTCCCCTACTAGCGGGGGGAACAGATACGCAGTATTTT.

V is TRBV5-6 and J is TRBJ1-5; 10 bases are a match to TRBD1. The CDR3 sequence is 16 residues long. Germline V gene data show CDR1 as SGHDT and CDR2 as YYEEEE. V shed 3 bases, J shed 4 bases, and the junction held 7 bases outside the gene matches. Written as DNA, the CDR3 is TGTGCCAGCAGCTACGGGACAGGGGAGTGGAATCAGCCCCAGCATTTT. Translated: CASSYGTGEWNQPQHF.

The gene calls are TRBV7-9 and TRBJ2-5, with D possibly TRBD2 on 5 matching bases. The germline gives CDR1 SEHNR, CDR2 FQNEAQ (reference sequence). Trimming left V 1 base short and J 2 bases short, with 11 bases between. The CDR3 totals 15 residues. CDR3 in DNA: TGTGCCAGCAGCTTAGGGACTTTCGAACAAGAGACCCAGTACTTC. As protein: CASSLGTFEQETQYF.

This chain connects TRBV4-2 to TRBJ2-3; no clear D. V was shortened by 1 base and J by 2 bases, with 13 bases between the two germline ends. The germline V gene encodes CDR1 LGHNA and CDR2 YNFKEQ. This CDR3 is 16 amino acids long. CDR3 coding DNA: TGTGCCAGCAGCCAAGGTCAATCGGGTCACACAGATACGCAGTATTTT. Amino acid sequence: CASSQGQSGHTDTQYF.

V usage is TRBV4-2 and J usage is TRBJ1-2, with 8 bases matching TRBD1. The germline gives CDR1 LGHNA, CDR2 YNFKEQ. The CDR3 is 15 residues long. J lost 8 bases, V lost 0 bases, and 8 bases had no gene match. CDR3 sequence (DNA): TGTGCCAGCAGCCAAGATAGGGACAGGCTGGGGGGCTACACCTTC. Protein product: CASSQDRDRLGGYTF.

This clone was counted between two and nine times. The chain combines TRBV9 with TRBJ2-1, with D uncertain. CDR3 length: 13 amino acids. The V end lost 0 bases, the J end lost 10 bases, and 11 bases lay between the germline ends. The germline CDR1 and CDR2 sequences are SGDLS and YYNGEE. In DNA, the CDR3 is TGTGCCAGCAGCGTAGGCGGCAAGAGAGAGCAGTTCTTC. Its protein is CASSVGGKREQFF.

The rearrangement uses TRBV2 and TRBJ1-5; no clear D. The V gene lost 4 bases and the J gene lost 1 base, with 5 bases spanning the gap. Germline-derived CDR1 and CDR2 are SNHLY and FYNNEI. This CDR3 is built from 13 residues. CDR3: CASSGQSNQPQHF. The CDR3 DNA follows: TGTGCCAGCAGTGGGCAGAGCAATCAGCCCCAGCATTTT.

The chain carries TRBV7-3 and TRBJ1-2; 9 bases map to TRBD1. The germline CDR1 and CDR2 sequences are SGHTA and FQGTGA. CDR3 length: 13 residues. The J segment lost 7 bases and the V segment lost 4 bases, leaving 4 bases of the junction unmatched. This CDR3 reads CASSSRQGGGYTF. The CDR3, as DNA: TGTGCCAGCAGCTCACGACAGGGGGGTGGCTACACCTTC.

The chain employs TRBV27 and TRBJ2-2; 7 bases match TRBD1. The junction had 11 bases not matched to a gene; V was cut back by 5 bases and J by 2 bases. CDR3 length: 17 residues. CDR1 is MNHEY, CDR2 SMNVEV, per germline (reference sequence). The CDR3 DNA is TGTGCCAGCAGTCGCACCCGACAGGGCCGAAACACCGGGGAGCTGTTTTTT. Translated, it gives CASSRTRQGRNTGELFF.

This chain links TRBV3-1 (or the pseudogene TRBV3-2) with TRBJ2-7; D is possibly TRBD2 (6 bases). The CDR3 has 13 amino acids. Trimming took off 3 bases at V and 2 bases at J, with 8 bases between the two ends. Germline CDR1 reads LGHDT; CDR2 reads YNNKEL (reference sequence). The CDR3 DNA sequence: TGTGCCAGCAGCCAGGCGGGAACCTACGAGCAGTACGTC. Its protein product is CASSQAGTYEQYV.

The chain carries TRBV3-1 (or the pseudogene TRBV3-2) and TRBJ2-1, with 7 bases fitting TRBD2. The CDR3 runs to 17 residues. Germline CDR1 reads LGHDT; CDR2 reads YNNKEL (reference sequence). The ends lost 0 bases at V and 3 bases at J; junction bases unmatched: 8. CDR3 residues: CASSQEAGGGFYNEQFF. The CDR3 coding sequence is TGTGCCAGCAGCCAAGAAGCCGGCGGGGGTTTCTACAATGAGCAGTTCTTC.